A selection of T cell receptor beta chains follows, all from one sample in a study of blood T cell repertoires in COVID-19. The method was immunoSEQ multiplex PCR; TCRdb's version includes in-frame clones alone and lacks a portion of them. The sample has about 140,000 clones; more than 75% are singletons. Sequencing was performed on PBMCs or T cells enriched from blood (not recorded which). These receptors came from a man aged 60 to 69 who had recovered from COVID-19. The CDR3 runs from the conserved cysteine through the conserved F or W. A D gene is named only where the DNA matches it firmly. Not every row has a clone size; where given, it reads once, few, many or a size class.

J gene | V gene | clone size | D gene | CDR3 DNA | CDR3 protein
TRBJ2-2 | TRBV10-3 | - | - | TGTGCCATCGGCAGGGAGGCCGGGGAGCTGTTTTTT | CAIGREAGELFF
TRBJ2-7 | TRBV5-4 | few | TRBD2 | TGTGCCAGCAGCGTAAGACTAGCGGGGGGGGCCTACGAGCAGTACTTC | CASSVRLAGGAYEQYF
TRBJ1-5 | TRBV19 | - | - | TGTGCCAGTAGCACAGGTACGCGGCAGCCCCAGCATTTT | CASSTGTRQPQHF
TRBJ2-3 | TRBV15 | - | TRBD2 | TGTGCCACCAGCAGAGATATTGGCGGGGGAGCCAATACGCAGTATTTT | CATSRDIGGGANTQYF
TRBJ2-1 | TRBV11-3 | - | TRBD1 | TGTGCCAGCAGCGGGGACAGCTACAATGAGCAGTTCTTC | CASSGDSYNEQFF
TRBJ2-4 | TRBV18 | - | - | TGTGCCAGCTCACGAAACAGGGAGCTAACGGCCAAAAACATTCAGTACTTC | CASSRNRELTAKNIQYF
TRBJ1-2 | TRBV6-2/TRBV6-3 | once | - | TGTGCCAGCAGTTACAAGGGGGAACTCGGCTACACCTTC | CASSYKGELGYTF
TRBJ1-5 | TRBV19 | - | - | TGTGCCAGTAGTAATCAGGGGCCCCAGCATTTT | CASSNQGPQHF
TRBJ2-1 | TRBV7-6 | - | TRBD2 | TGTGCCAGCAGCTCCTTAGCGGGGGCCAGGGATGAGCAGTTCTTC | CASSSLAGARDEQFF
TRBJ2-2 | TRBV6-1 | - | TRBD2 | TGTGCCAGCAGTGAATTAGCGGGGCCGAACACCGGGGAGCTGTTTTTT | CASSELAGPNTGELFF
TRBJ1-1 | TRBV28 | - | - | TGTGCCAGCAGTGAATCGGCGGCTATGAACACTGAAGCTTTCTTT | CASSESAAMNTEAFF
TRBJ2-7 | TRBV6-5 | - | - | TGTGCCAGCACAGTTGGCAGGTCCTACGAGCAGTACTTC | CASTVGRSYEQYF
TRBJ2-1 | TRBV6-5 | once | TRBD2 | TGTGCCATCCGGACTAGCGGGGGAACTCAGTTCTTC | CAIRTSGGTQFF
TRBJ2-3 | TRBV4-2 | - | - | TGTGCCAGCAGCCAGGTGGCGGGGAAACGCACAGATACGCAGTATTTT | CASSQVAGKRTDTQYF
TRBJ2-5 | TRBV19 | - | - | TGTGCCAGTAGTCCACCGGGGGTAGGACATGAGACCCAGTACTTC | CASSPPGVGHETQYF
TRBJ1-3 | TRBV18 | - | - | TGTGCCAGCTCACCTGGACTTCCCGCGGGCCATGGAAACACCATATATTTT | CASSPGLPAGHGNTIYF
TRBJ2-2 | TRBV5-1 | - | - | TGCGCCAGCAGCTTGTGGGGACAAGACACCGGGGAGCTGTTTTTT | CASSLWGQDTGELFF
TRBJ1-6 | TRBV30 | - | - | TGTGCCTGGAGAAGCGCCGGGGTCAATAATTCACCCCTCCACTTT | CAWRSAGVNNSPLHF
TRBJ1-6 | TRBV2 | - | - | TGTGCCAGCAACTCACAGAATAATTCACCCCTCCACTTT | CASNSQNNSPLHF
TRBJ1-2 | TRBV29-1 | - | - | TGCAGCGTTGAACACGAAACAGCTAACTATGGCTACACCTTC | CSVEHETANYGYTF
TRBJ2-5 | TRBV5-1 | - | - | TGCGCCAGCAGCTACGGACTCAGACAAGAGACCCAGTACTTC | CASSYGLRQETQYF
TRBJ2-1 | TRBV7-9 | - | - | TGTGCCAGCAGCTTAGGCGAAGGGAGGAGAAATGAGCAGTTCTTC | CASSLGEGRRNEQFF
TRBJ1-5 | TRBV18 | - | - | TGTGCCAGCTCACAAGGGGATCAGCCCCAGCATTTT | CASSQGDQPQHF
TRBJ1-5 | TRBV28 | - | - | TGTGCCAGCAGTTTATGGGGGGGGAGCAATCAGCCCCAGCATTTT | CASSLWGGSNQPQHF
TRBJ1-6 | TRBV10-3 | - | - | TGTGCCATCAGTGAGTCGCCGGACTTGAGTAATTCACCCCTCCACTTT | CAISESPDLSNSPLHF
TRBJ2-5 | TRBV23-1 | - | - | TGCGCCAGCAGTCGAGATTTGTTAAGGCCCCTCGGGGAGACCCAGTACTTC | CASSRDLLRPLGETQYF
TRBJ2-7 | TRBV3-1/TRBV3-2 | - | - | TGTGCCAGCAGCCACGGCAGGGCGGCCGAGCAGTACTTC | CASSHGRAAEQYF
TRBJ2-3 | TRBV14 | - | TRBD2 | TGTGCCAGCAGCCCACGCTCAACTAGCGGGGGCACAGATACGCAGTATTTT | CASSPRSTSGGTDTQYF
TRBJ2-3 | TRBV11-2 | - | - | TGTGCCAGCAGCTCCCCGGGGGTCGGCACAGATACGCAGTATTTT | CASSSPGVGTDTQYF
TRBJ1-3 | TRBV28 | - | - | TGTGCCAGCAGTTTAGGGTGGAGGGCGGGAAACACCATATATTTT | CASSLGWRAGNTIYF
TRBJ2-7 | TRBV30 | - | - | TGTGCCTGGAGTCAGTCCTACGAGCAGTACTTC | CAWSQSYEQYF
TRBJ1-1 | TRBV19 | - | - | TGTGCCAGTATTGGCGGGGGGCCGGACACTGAAGCTTTCTTT | CASIGGGPDTEAFF
TRBJ2-3 | TRBV10-3 | - | - | TGTGCCATTAACTACAGGGGGGGGACAGATACGCAGTATTTT | CAINYRGGTDTQYF
TRBJ2-7 | TRBV7-8 | - | - | TGTGCCAGCAAGAGGGGGGGCTACGAGCAGTACTTC | CASKRGGYEQYF
TRBJ2-3 | TRBV12-3/TRBV12-4 | few | - | TGTGCCAGCAGTCCTACACCAGGAACGCAGTATTTT | CASSPTPGTQYF
TRBJ2-7 | TRBV4-1 | - | TRBD1 | TGCGCCAGCAGCCAGTCGACAGGGATCAACTCCGAGCAGTACTTC | CASSQSTGINSEQYF
TRBJ2-3 | TRBV14 | - | - | TGTGCCAGCAGCAAACTAGCAGGGAGAATAGATACGCAGTATTTT | CASSKLAGRIDTQYF
TRBJ1-2 | TRBV7-8 | - | TRBD1 | TGTGCCAGCAGCTGGACAGGGAAGGATGGCTACACCTTC | CASSWTGKDGYTF
TRBJ1-4 | TRBV28 | few | TRBD1 | TGTGCCAGCAGTCCTCAGGGACAGGTTGCAACTAATGAAAAACTGTTTTTT | CASSPQGQVATNEKLFF
TRBJ1-1 | TRBV18 | - | TRBD1 | TGTGCCAGCTCACCAAGGGACAGGGCTCCTGAAGCTTTCTTT | CASSPRDRAPEAFF
TRBJ1-2 | TRBV12-3/TRBV12-4 | - | - | TGTGCCAGCAGGCGGGGCTCCGGAGGCTACACCTTC | CASRRGSGGYTF
TRBJ1-2 | TRBV28 | - | - | TGTGCCAGCCACCGGGTTAACTATGGCTACACCTTC | CASHRVNYGYTF